Listed below are T cell receptor beta chains from one sample, sequenced in a study of blood T cell repertoires in COVID-19. Assay: immunoSEQ multiplex PCR; the TCRdb copy retains only in-frame clones and omits some. This table holds roughly 100,000 clones, about 90% found once. The sample taken for sequencing was peripheral blood. The receptors derive from a woman between 50 and 59 years old with COVID-19, enrolled during active disease. The CDR3 runs from the conserved cysteine through the conserved F or W. D genes are given only for firm matches. Only some rows state a clone size, as once, few, many or a class for expanded clones.

size,D,J,V,CDR3,DNA
NA,NA,TRBJ1-1,TRBV29-1,CSVERQADAEAFF,TGCAGCGTTGAAAGACAGGCTGACGCTGAAGCTTTCTTT
NA,NA,TRBJ1-6,TRBV18,CASSSSHGRNSYNSPLHF,TGTGCCAGCTCATCAAGCCACGGGAGAAACTCCTATAATTCACCCCTCCACTTT
NA,NA,TRBJ2-7,TRBV27,CASSPLGQTYEQYF,TGTGCCAGCAGTCCGCTGGGACAAACGTACGAGCAGTACTTC
NA,NA,TRBJ1-2,TRBV7-9,CASSSVTGNYGYTF,TGTGCCAGCAGCTCCGTGACAGGCAACTATGGCTACACCTTC
once,TRBD1,TRBJ2-6,TRBV28,CASTQTGAGANVLTF,TGTGCCAGCACCCAGACAGGGGCTGGGGCCAACGTCCTGACTTTC
NA,NA,TRBJ1-3,TRBV2,CASSEDSSSGNTIYF,TGTGCCAGCAGTGAAGACAGCAGCTCTGGAAACACCATATATTTT
NA,TRBD1,TRBJ2-3,TRBV6-1,CASSEGQGLTETQYF,TGTGCCAGCAGTGAAGGACAGGGCCTCACGGAAACGCAGTATTTT
NA,TRBD1,TRBJ1-4,TRBV3-1/TRBV3-2,CASSTRDRGLGPNEKLFF,TGTGCCAGCAGCACCCGGGACAGGGGGCTGGGCCCTAATGAAAAACTGTTTTTT
NA,NA,TRBJ1-2,TRBV19,CASRGGVNYGYTF,TGTGCCAGTAGGGGCGGGGTAAACTATGGCTACACCTTC
NA,TRBD2,TRBJ2-1,TRBV30,CAWTPGGGGNEQFF,TGTGCCTGGACCCCGGGAGGGGGGGGTAATGAGCAGTTCTTC
once,NA,TRBJ1-2,TRBV28,CASSVPLYGYTF,TGTGCCAGCAGTGTCCCCCTCTATGGCTACACCTTC
NA,NA,TRBJ2-7,TRBV21-1,CASSPSDGSYEQYF,TGTGCCAGCAGCCCCAGCGACGGAAGTTACGAGCAGTACTTC
few,TRBD2,TRBJ2-6,TRBV12-5,CASGSLVVGRGGANVLTF,TGTGCTAGTGGTTCCTTAGTAGTGGGGAGGGGTGGGGCCAACGTCCTGACTTTC
NA,TRBD1,TRBJ1-2,TRBV2,CASSELGDRVWTF,TGTGCCAGCAGTGAATTGGGGGACAGGGTCTGGACCTTC
NA,TRBD1,TRBJ2-7,TRBV6-2/TRBV6-3,CASSWGQGAREQYF,TGTGCCAGCAGTTGGGGACAGGGGGCTCGGGAGCAGTACTTC
once,TRBD1,TRBJ1-5,TRBV5-8,CASSLWGQGVNQPQHF,TGTGCCAGCAGCCTTTGGGGACAGGGGGTCAATCAGCCCCAGCATTTT
NA,NA,TRBJ2-5,TRBV18,CASSPPSSTGREQETQYF,TGTGCCAGCTCACCACCGAGTAGTACAGGGAGGGAACAAGAGACCCAGTACTTC
NA,TRBD1,TRBJ1-5,TRBV3-1/TRBV3-2,CASSQPGTGGGWGNQPQHF,TGTGCCAGCAGCCAACCCGGGACAGGAGGGGGATGGGGCAATCAGCCCCAGCATTTT
NA,TRBD1,TRBJ2-7,TRBV29-1,CSVEDWTGTRYEQYF,TGCAGCGTTGAAGATTGGACAGGGACAAGGTACGAGCAGTACTTC
NA,TRBD1,TRBJ1-1,TRBV23-1,CASSPPTGSCLRNTEAFF,TGCGCCAGCAGTCCGCCGACAGGGTCCTGTCTCAGGAACACTGAAGCTTTCTTT
NA,NA,TRBJ2-3,TRBV2,CASATEYGTDTQYF,TGTGCCAGCGCTACAGAATATGGCACAGATACGCAGTATTTT
NA,NA,TRBJ2-5,TRBV28,CASSFGEETQYF,TGTGCCAGCAGTTTCGGAGAAGAGACCCAGTACTTC
NA,NA,TRBJ1-2,TRBV21-1,CASSKKISDRSNYGYTF,TGTGCCAGCAGCAAAAAGATCTCGGACAGGTCCAACTATGGCTACACCTTC